The source of this T cell receptor (beta chain) is a study of T-cell reconstitution after alpha-beta-depleted transplantation in children. Study outcomes and limitations: Some patients' high day-60 TCRbeta diversity was traced to surviving recipient T cells and thymic progenitors. Once a year had passed after transplant, T-cell counts and diversity came mostly from newly produced T cells. Reports say that about two months after transplant, the alpha-beta T cells came out of several hundred graft clones that had expanded.

Unique molecular identifiers tagged the TCRbeta library. TCRdb fed the PCR reads into MiXCR, producing one record per CDR3 protein. The profile shows some 600,000 distinct CDR3 sequences, under 15% of them singletons. On this clonotype itself: Antigen unknown.

Sequencing was performed on PBMCs, mostly from graft donor cells, taken 360 days after TCRalphabeta/CD19-depleted stem cell transplant. The TCR comes from a male patient younger than 18 who had a stem cell transplant for acute myeloid leukemia, so the T cells may come from the graft donor.

For the CDR3, the DNA is TGTGCCAGCAGCACCGAGGGGGGGAGGGTTAACACTGAAGCTTTCTTT. This encodes CASSTEGGRVNTEAFF. The V call is TRBV28, the J call TRBJ1-1; the D gene is possibly TRBD1 (6 bases). The germline CDR1 and CDR2 sequences are MDHEN and SYDVKM. The V gene lost 6 bases and the J gene lost 2 bases, with 19 bases spanning the gap. CDR3 size: 16 residues.